The T cell receptor beta chain described here comes from a study of regulatory T cells in long-lasting Graves disease. This clonotype came up many times. Described time point: newly diagnosed GD, antithyroid drugs for less than 3 months. RNA from PBMCs was the source of the TCR library. This CDR3 contains 17 residues. J lost 0 bases, V lost 4 bases, and 5 bases had no gene match. The V gene's germline CDR1 is SGHAT and CDR2 FQNNGV. Relying on iRepertoire HTBI primers and Arm-PCR of CDR3 regions, the team built TCR beta libraries. TCRdb re-analysed the multiplex PCR reads in MiXCR, keeping a single row per CDR3 protein. The table lists 620,000 or so distinct CDR3 sequences, roughly 15% of them singletons. This sample was also put to use in a study of T cells in Graves' hyperthyroidism and ophthalmopathy. In that study: A set of HTBI primers served as the primers for a first-round RT-PCR of the TCR CDR3.

V is TRBV11-2 and J is TRBJ2-1; 11 bases align to TRBD2. Sample: peripheral blood mononuclear cells (PBMCs), taken at new diagnosis, from a patient treated with antithyroid drugs. The TCR originated in a woman younger than 45 with Graves disease. The CDR3 DNA is TGTGCCAGCAGCTCCGCTAGCGGGAGGCCCTCCTACAATGAGCAGTTCTTC. It yields the protein CASSSASGRPSYNEQFF.